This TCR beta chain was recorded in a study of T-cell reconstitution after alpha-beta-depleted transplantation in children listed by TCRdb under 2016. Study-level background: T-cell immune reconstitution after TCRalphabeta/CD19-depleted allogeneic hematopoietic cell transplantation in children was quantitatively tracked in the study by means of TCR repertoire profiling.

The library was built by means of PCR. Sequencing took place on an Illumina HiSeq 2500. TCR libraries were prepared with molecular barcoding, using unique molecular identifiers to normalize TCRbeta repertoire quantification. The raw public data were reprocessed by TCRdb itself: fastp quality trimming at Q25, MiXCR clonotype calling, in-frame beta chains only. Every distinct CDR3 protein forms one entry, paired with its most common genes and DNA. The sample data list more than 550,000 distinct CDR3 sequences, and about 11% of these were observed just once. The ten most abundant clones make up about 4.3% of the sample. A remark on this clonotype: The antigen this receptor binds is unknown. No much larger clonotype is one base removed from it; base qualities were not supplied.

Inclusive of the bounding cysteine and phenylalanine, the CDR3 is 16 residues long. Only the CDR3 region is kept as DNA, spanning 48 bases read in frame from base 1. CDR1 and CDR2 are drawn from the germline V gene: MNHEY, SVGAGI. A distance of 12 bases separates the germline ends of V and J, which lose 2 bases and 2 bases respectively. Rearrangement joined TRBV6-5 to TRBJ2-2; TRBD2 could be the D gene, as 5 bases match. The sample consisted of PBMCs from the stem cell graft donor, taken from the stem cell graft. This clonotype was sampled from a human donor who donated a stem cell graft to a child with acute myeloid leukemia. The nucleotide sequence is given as TGTGCCAGCAGTTACGTGGACGGGATTAACACCGGGGAGCTGTTTTTT. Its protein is CASSYVDGINTGELFF.